This TCR beta chain was sequenced for a study of T cells expressing NK-cell markers. In generating TCR beta cDNA, 5'RACE template switching with UMIs was used. Each CDR3 protein gets one entry in TCRdb, which reprocessed the 5' RACE reads and gives no DNA. The sample's table shows about 550,000 distinct CDR3 sequences. Per germline, CDR1 MGHRA and CDR2 YSYEKL. This CDR3 contains 13 residues. Sequencing used blood T cells: a sorted CD56 or NKG2C T cell subset, CD4+ or CD8+ T cells, or bulk PBMC T cells (not recorded which). The TCR sequence derives from a man younger than 35 in good health. V is TRBV4-1 and J is TRBJ2-1; TCRdb reports TRBD1, a call that lacks DNA to check it against. CDR3 sequence reads: CASRQGENNEQFF.